This entry features one TCR beta chain sequence. Antigen unknown. The method was immunoSEQ multiplex PCR; TCRdb's version includes in-frame clones alone and lacks a portion of them. The sample holds about 65,000 clones; about 82% are singletons and the top ten take 1.5% to 2.5%. The data stem from a study of OX40 agonist ivuxolimab in advanced cancers. Across the whole study: Prior anti-PD-1, anti-PD-L1 or anti-CTLA-4 therapy did not bar entry, and more than 35% had some. Study findings and constraints: Both CD4+ and CD8+ T cell populations in blood had undergone clonal expansion by week 6 at 0.1 to 3.0 mg/kg. Clonal expansion among partial responders at 0.1-3.0 mg/kg ranked near the lowest. Some patients who did not respond also had low normalized T-cell clonal expansion.

In germline, CDR1 is LGHNA, CDR2 YNFKEQ. With 1 base removed from V and 3 bases from J, the gap between germline ends came to 19 bases. CDR3 length equals 18 residues. The sample in question was CD4+ or CD8+ T cells sorted from blood, obtained in a trial of the OX40 agonist ivuxolimab. The clonotype was recovered from an adult with an advanced solid tumor such as melanoma, head and neck, liver or kidney cancer. The chain carries TRBV4-2 and TRBJ2-1; D ambiguous. The CDR3 nucleotides read TGTGCCAGCAGCCAAGTAGTTGTAGGGCGAGCAGTCTACAATGAGCAGTTCTTC. Translated: CASSQVVVGRAVYNEQFF.